The entry below describes one T cell receptor (beta chain). These data originate in a study of T cell changes during pregnancy in multiple sclerosis. Using immunoSEQ multiplex PCR, the repertoire was profiled, and TCRdb retains in-frame clones only, with some absent. The table shows 80,000 to 100,000 clones, with about 93% occurring only once. The CDR3 totals 16 residues. The germline V and J ends were trimmed by 5 bases and 5 bases, with 19 bases remaining between them. Germline values: CDR1 MNHEY, CDR2 SMNVEV (reference sequence). This clonotype originated in a female donor with multiple sclerosis, enrolled in a pregnancy study. The sample in question was peripheral blood, obtained after pregnancy. J is TRBJ2-1 and V is TRBV27, with D perhaps TRBD2 (5 bases). The CDR3 region is CASSPLGQVDHNEQFF. The CDR3 bases are TGTGCCAGCAGTCCACTAGGGCAGGTAGACCACAATGAGCAGTTCTTC.